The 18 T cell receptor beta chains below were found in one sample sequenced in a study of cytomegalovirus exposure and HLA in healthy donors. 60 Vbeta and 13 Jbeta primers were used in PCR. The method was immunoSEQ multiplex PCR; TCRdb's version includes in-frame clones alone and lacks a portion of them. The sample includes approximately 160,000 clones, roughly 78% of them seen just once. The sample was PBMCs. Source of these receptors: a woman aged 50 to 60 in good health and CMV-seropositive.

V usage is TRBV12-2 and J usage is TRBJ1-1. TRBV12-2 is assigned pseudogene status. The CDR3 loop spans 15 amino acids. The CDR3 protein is CASRQGDGAGAEAFF. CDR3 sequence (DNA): TGTGCAAGTCGCCAAGGAGACGGGGCGGGAGCTGAAGCTTTCTTT.

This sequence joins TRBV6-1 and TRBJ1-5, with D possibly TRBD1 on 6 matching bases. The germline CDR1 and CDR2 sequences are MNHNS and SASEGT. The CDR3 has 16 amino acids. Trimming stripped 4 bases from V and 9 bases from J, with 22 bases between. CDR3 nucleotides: TGTGCCAGCAGTGGCTTACAGGGATACCTAATCCGGCCCCAGCATTTT. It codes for CASSGLQGYLIRPQHF.

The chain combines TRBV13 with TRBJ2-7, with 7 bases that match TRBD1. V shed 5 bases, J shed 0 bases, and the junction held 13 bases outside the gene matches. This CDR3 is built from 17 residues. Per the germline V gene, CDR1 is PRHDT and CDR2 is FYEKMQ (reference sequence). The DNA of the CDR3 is TGTGCCAGCAGCCCCACCCCCCCGGGACAGCTCTCCTACGAGCAGTACTTC. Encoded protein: CASSPTPPGQLSYEQYF.

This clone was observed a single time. CDR3 nucleotide sequence: TGTGCCAGCAGTTTAAGCGGGATCTACGAGCAGTACTTC. Its protein is CASSLSGIYEQYF. V and J are TRBV28 and TRBJ2-7; 7 bases fit TRBD2. The CDR3 is 13 residues long. Trimming took 2 bases from V and 3 from J; bases not matched to a gene: 1. Per the germline V gene, CDR1 is MDHEN and CDR2 is SYDVKM. Looking up the rest from reference TRBV28 and TRBJ2-7 gives the full variable domain: DVKVTQSSRYLVKRTGEKVFLECVQDMDHENMFWYRQDPGLGLRLIYFSYDVKMKEKGDIPEGYSVSREKKERFSLILESASTNQTSMYLCASSLSGIYEQYFGPGTRLTVT.

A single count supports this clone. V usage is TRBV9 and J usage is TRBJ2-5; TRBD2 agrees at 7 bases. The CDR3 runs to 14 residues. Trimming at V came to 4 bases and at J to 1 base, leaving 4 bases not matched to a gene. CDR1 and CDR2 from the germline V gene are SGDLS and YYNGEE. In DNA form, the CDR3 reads TGTGCCAGCAGCACAGCTAGCGGCCAAGAGACCCAGTACTTC. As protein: CASSTASGQETQYF.

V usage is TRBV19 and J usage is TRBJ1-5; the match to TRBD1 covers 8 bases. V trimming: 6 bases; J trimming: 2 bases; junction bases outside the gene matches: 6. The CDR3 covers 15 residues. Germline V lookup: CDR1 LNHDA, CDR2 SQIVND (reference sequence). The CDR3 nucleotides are TGTGCCAGTAGAAGCAGGGGGCCGGGCAATCAGCCCCAGCATTTT. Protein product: CASRSRGPGNQPQHF. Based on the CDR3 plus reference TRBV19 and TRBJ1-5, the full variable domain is DGGITQSPKYLFRKEGQNVTLSCEQNLNHDAMYWYRQDPGQGLRLIYYSQIVNDFQKGDIAEGYSVSREKKESFPLTVTSAQKNPTAFYLCASRSRGPGNQPQHFGDGTRLSIL.

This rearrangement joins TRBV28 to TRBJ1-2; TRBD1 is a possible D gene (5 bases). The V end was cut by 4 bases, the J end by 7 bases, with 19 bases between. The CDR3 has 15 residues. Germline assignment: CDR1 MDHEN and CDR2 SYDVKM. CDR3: CASSSPSGRAGGYTF. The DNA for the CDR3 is TGTGCCAGCAGTTCTCCTAGCGGCAGGGCAGGTGGCTACACCTTC.

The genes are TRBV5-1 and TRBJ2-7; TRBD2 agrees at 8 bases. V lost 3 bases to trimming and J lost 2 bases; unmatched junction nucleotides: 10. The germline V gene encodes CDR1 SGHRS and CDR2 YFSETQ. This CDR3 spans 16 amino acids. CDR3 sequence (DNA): TGCGCCAGCAGCTCCGTCCGGGAGGGAACAACCTACGAGCAGTACTTC. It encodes CASSSVREGTTYEQYF.

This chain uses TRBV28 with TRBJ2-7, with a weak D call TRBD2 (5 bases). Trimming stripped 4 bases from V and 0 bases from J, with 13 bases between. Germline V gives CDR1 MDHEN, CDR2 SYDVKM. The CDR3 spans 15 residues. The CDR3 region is CASSSWRMASYEQYF. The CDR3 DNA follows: TGTGCCAGCAGTTCTTGGAGGATGGCCTCCTACGAGCAGTACTTC.

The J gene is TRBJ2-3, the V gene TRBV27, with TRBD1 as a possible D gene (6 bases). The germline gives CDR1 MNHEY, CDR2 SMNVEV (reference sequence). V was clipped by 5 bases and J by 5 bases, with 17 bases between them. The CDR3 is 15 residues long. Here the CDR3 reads CASSGVRGFRDTQYF. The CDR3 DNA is TGTGCCAGCAGTGGGGTGAGGGGGTTTAGAGATACGCAGTATTTT.

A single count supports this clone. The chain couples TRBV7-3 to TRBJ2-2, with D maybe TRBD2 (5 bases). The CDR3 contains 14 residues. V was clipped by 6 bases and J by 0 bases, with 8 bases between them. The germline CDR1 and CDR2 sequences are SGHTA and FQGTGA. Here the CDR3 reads CASSSGTNTGELFF. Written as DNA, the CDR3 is TGTGCCAGCAGTTCCGGGACGAACACCGGGGAGCTGTTTTTT.

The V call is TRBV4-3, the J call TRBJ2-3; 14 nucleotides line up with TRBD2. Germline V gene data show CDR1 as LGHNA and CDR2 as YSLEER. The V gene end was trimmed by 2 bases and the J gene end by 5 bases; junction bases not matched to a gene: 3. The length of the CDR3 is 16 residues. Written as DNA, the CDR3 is TGCGCCAGCAGCCAACCGGGACTAGCGGGAGTAGATACGCAGTATTTT. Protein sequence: CASSQPGLAGVDTQYF.

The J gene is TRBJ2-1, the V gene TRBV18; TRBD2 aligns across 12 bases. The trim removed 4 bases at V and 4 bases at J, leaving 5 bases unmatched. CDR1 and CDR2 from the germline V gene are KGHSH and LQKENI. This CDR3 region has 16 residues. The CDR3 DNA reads TGTGCCAGCTCACTTAGGACTAGCGGGGATTACAATGAGCAGTTCTTC. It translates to CASSLRTSGDYNEQFF.

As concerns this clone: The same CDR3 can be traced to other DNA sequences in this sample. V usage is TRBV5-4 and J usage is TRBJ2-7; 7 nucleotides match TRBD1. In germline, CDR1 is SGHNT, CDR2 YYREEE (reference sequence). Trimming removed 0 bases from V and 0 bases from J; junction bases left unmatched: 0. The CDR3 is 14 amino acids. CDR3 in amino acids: CASSLDRGSYEQYF. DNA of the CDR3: TGTGCCAGCAGCTTGGACAGGGGCTCCTACGAGCAGTACTTC.

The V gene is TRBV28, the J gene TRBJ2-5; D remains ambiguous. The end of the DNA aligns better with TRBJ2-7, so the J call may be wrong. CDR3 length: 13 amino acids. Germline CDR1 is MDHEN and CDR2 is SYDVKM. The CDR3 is CASSPGSSYEQYF. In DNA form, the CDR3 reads TGTGCCAGCAGCCCAGGTAGTTCCTACGAGCAGTACTTC.

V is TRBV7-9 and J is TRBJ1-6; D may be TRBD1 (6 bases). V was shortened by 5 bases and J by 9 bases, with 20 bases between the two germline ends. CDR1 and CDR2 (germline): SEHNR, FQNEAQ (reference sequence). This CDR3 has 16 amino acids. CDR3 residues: CASSGGGAQGSSPLHF. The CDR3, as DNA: TGTGCCAGCAGCGGCGGGGGGGCGCAAGGTAGTTCACCCCTCCACTTT.

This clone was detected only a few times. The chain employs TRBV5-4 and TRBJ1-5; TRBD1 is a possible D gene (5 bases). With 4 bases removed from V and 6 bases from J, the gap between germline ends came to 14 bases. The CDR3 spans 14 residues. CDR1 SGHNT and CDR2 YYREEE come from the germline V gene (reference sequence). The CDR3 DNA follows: TGTGCCAGCAGCGATTCGGGGGGTGCTCAGCCCCAGCATTTT. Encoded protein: CASSDSGGAQPQHF.

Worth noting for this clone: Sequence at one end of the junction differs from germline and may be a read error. CDR3 protein: CASSLAGGRGSGELFF. CDR3 bases: TGTGCCAGCAGCCTAGCGGGAGGAAGGGGCTCCGGGGAGCTGTTTTTT. The J gene is TRBJ2-2, the V gene TRBV7-6; 11 nucleotides agree with TRBD2. CDR1 and CDR2 from the germline V gene are SGHVS and FNYEAQ. This CDR3 has 16 amino acids. Variable domain in full (rest from reference TRBV7-6 and TRBJ2-2): GAGVSQSPRYKVTKRGQDVALRCDPISGHVSLYWYRQALGQGPEFLTYFNYEAQQDKSGLPNDRFSAERPEGSISTLTIQRTEQRDSAMYRCASSLAGGRGSGELFFGEGSRLTVL.